This TCR beta chain was sequenced for a study of blood T cells in healthy people across ages. This CDR3 has 15 amino acids. Trimming pared 6 bases from V and 3 bases from J, leaving 16 bases between. A second PCR of about 6 to 11 cycles used a sample-barcoded 5' primer and a J-beta primer mix. TCRdb reprocessed the 5' RACE reads with MiXCR, giving one entry per CDR3 protein. The sample lists 1.8 million or so distinct CDR3 sequences, about two fifths occurring once. The chain has TRBV12-3 or TRBV12-4 and TRBJ2-3, with D perhaps matching TRBD1 or TRBD2 (6 bases each). The source material was blood. The TCR originated in a human donor in good health. CDR3 nucleotides: TGTGCCAGCAGCTCCAGTCGGGGGCGAACAGATACGCAGTATTTT. It translates to CASSSSRGRTDTQYF.